One T cell receptor beta chain is described in this entry. This specimen comes from a study of blood T cell repertoires in COVID-19. Study-level information: Donors in the United States, Italy and Spain gave samples during acute or convalescent COVID-19.

This CDR3 region has 15 residues. V lost 4 bases and J 5 bases, leaving 19 bases between the germline ends. The germline V gene encodes CDR1 SGDLS and CDR2 YYNGEE. Generated by immunoSEQ multiplex PCR, the TCRdb table keeps only in-frame clones and is missing some. The sample lists over 100,000 clones; 84% were seen once. Material: peripheral blood. The source of this sequence is a woman aged 80 or older with active or convalescent COVID-19. V is TRBV9 and J is TRBJ2-7; D perhaps matches TRBD1 (6 bases). The chain's CDR3 is CASSPRATTGNEQYF. CDR3 DNA sequence: TGTGCCAGCAGCCCCAGAGCGACCACAGGGAACGAGCAGTACTTC.